This T cell receptor (beta chain) was observed in a study of T cell responses to AZD1222 COVID-19 vaccine. Points from the study as a whole: Repertoires were sampled only after the peak T cell response. Females outnumbered males among donors, who were mostly white British; clonal diversity was possibly underestimated. The span of vaccine-associated CD4 TCRs extended across spike, with dominance at 160-218 and 743-854. Compared with day 0, the breadth and depth of the Spike-specific TCR repertoire rose significantly after two doses of AZD1222.

CDR3 length: 15 amino acids. The germline V and J ends were trimmed by 0 bases and 8 bases, with 16 bases remaining between them. Looked up from germline, CDR1 is MNHEY and CDR2 is SMNVEV (reference sequence). In the case of this clone: Its antigen remains unknown.

Assay: immunoSEQ multiplex PCR; the TCRdb copy retains only in-frame clones and omits some. The table shows some 110,000 clones, with 80% to 90% occurring only once. The TCR was taken from an adult in good health. Sequences were derived from peripheral blood, sampled on day 0 of AZD1222 vaccination. The V gene is TRBV27, the J gene TRBJ1-2; TRBD1 might be the D (5 bases). In DNA, the CDR3 is TGTGCCAGCAGTTTATCGGGGGGTGAAGCGAGGGGCTACACCTTC. Translation gives CASSLSGGEARGYTF.